This T cell receptor beta chain was identified in a study of shared clonotypes between healthy human individuals. This CDR3 is built from 16 residues. Trimming removed 3 bases from V and 6 bases from J, with 20 bases in between. Per germline, CDR1 SGDLS and CDR2 YYNGEE. Terminally differentiated effector memory CD45RA+ cells were excluded by CCR7 positive selection of CD45RO-negative cells. Using immunoSEQ multiplex PCR, the repertoire was profiled, and TCRdb retains in-frame clones only, with some absent. The repertoire holds 2 million or so clones, with approximately 94% as singletons. Sequences were obtained from naive CD8+ T cells sorted from blood. The chain links TRBV9 to TRBJ2-3; unclear D gene. The source of this sequence is a man between 18 and 29 years old in good health. Here the CDR3 reads CASSATFLEAADTQYF. DNA for the CDR3: TGTGCCAGCAGCGCAACTTTCCTAGAGGCGGCGGATACGCAGTATTTT. Complete variable domain (other parts from reference TRBV9 and TRBJ2-3): DSGVTQTPKHLITATGQRVTLRCSPRSGDLSVYWYQQSLDQGLQFLIQYYNGEERAKGNILERFSAQQFPDLHSELNLSSLELGDSALYFCASSATFLEAADTQYFGPGTRLTVL.